The following is a T cell receptor beta chain sequence with its context. What it binds is unknown. Described time point: before natalizumab initiation. This record belongs to a study of multiple sclerosis patients with progressive multifocal leukoencephalopathy. Broader study findings: In most PML patients, TRB repertoires appeared less diverse by entropy.

Profiling relied on immunoSEQ multiplex PCR, and the TCRdb table lists in-frame clones only, not all of them. The sample lists roughly 30,000 clones, around 90% occurring once. Germline CDR1 and CDR2: SNHLY and FYNNEI. V was clipped by 3 bases and J by 5 bases; unmatched bases: 11. The CDR3 sequence is 17 residues long. This sequence joins TRBV2 and TRBJ2-5; 11 nucleotides agree with TRBD2. The sample consisted of PBMCs. The TCR was taken from a human donor with multiple sclerosis. The CDR3 coding sequence is TGTGCCAGCAGTGATTGGGGTAGCGGGGGGGTGGCGGAGACCCAGTACTTC. Protein sequence: CASSDWGSGGVAETQYF.